Listed below are T cell receptor beta chains from one sample, sequenced in a study of shared clonotypes between healthy human individuals. Profiled with immunoSEQ multiplex PCR; TCRdb holds only in-frame clones, not every one. The sample lists 1.4 million to 1.5 million clones, 96% occurring once. Sample: naive CD4+ T cells sorted from blood. The receptors shown here come from a man aged 30 to 45 in good health. Both conserved end residues are part of each CDR3. Fields, in order: V gene, CDR3 protein.

TRBV18,CASSSRLMNTGELFF
TRBV28,CASKWNTEAFF
TRBV28,CASSPHARLSYEQYF
TRBV5-1,CASSLANRGNIQYF
TRBV29-1,CSVEGQGFYEQYF
TRBV7-9,CASSRTGNIQYF
TRBV10-2,CASRAGTGDPSKQYF
TRBV5-1,CASSLGPTGTYEQYF
TRBV29-1,CSVAGFRTEAFF
TRBV19,CASSVQGYYEQYF
TRBV4-3,CASSQDPGGRDGNQPQHF
TRBV6-5,CASRWDSENTEAFF
TRBV2,CASRDRQGNRYEQYF
TRBV5-1,CASSHRASGTSTDTQYF
TRBV5-5,CASSLLVSEQYF